This T cell receptor beta chain was identified during a study of cytomegalovirus exposure and HLA in healthy donors. Study-wide points: The study carried out a later analysis of TCR beta sequences. It associated 16,951 of them with specific HLA alleles at a false discovery rate of 0.05.

Remarks on this clone: As yet, its antigen is unknown.

Germline lookup yields CDR1 LNHDA and CDR2 SQIVND (reference sequence). This CDR3 spans 13 amino acids. With 10 bases removed from V and 6 bases from J, the gap between germline ends came to 18 bases. The study ran its PCR with 60 Vbeta and 13 Jbeta primers. Sequenced by immunoSEQ multiplex PCR; TCRdb stores in-frame clones only, minus some. The listing contains 35,000 to 45,000 clones. This chain connects TRBV19 to TRBJ1-2; perhaps TRBD1 as D (5 bases). The TCR was taken from a woman between 25 and 40 years old in good health and CMV-seropositive. The sequenced sample consisted of PBMCs. The DNA for the CDR3 is TGTGCCACCAGCCGGGGGTTTAGGGATGGCTACACCTTC. It translates to CATSRGFRDGYTF.